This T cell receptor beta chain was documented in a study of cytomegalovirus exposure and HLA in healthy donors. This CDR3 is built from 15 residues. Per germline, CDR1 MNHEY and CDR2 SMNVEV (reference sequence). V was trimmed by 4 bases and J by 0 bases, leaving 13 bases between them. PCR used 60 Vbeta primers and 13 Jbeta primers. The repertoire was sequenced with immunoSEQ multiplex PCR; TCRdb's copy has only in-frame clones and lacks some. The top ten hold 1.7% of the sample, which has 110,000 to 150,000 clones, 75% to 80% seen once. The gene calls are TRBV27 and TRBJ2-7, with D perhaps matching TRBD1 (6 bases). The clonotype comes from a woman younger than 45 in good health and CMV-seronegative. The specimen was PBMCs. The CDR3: CASSSTGLPSYEQYF. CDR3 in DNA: TGTGCCAGCAGTTCGACAGGACTCCCCTCCTACGAGCAGTACTTC.